The 16 T cell receptor beta chains in this list originate from one sample, sequenced in a study of cytomegalovirus exposure and HLA in healthy donors (dated by TCRdb to 2016 to 2017). Library preparation was by the immunoSEQ multiplex PCR assay. The table was pulled from immuneACCESS by TCRdb, which kept in-frame rearrangements only. Such tables lose some clones; where checked, under half of the loss comes from unresolved V genes, and the rest has no known cause. The sample records 80,000 or so clones, 95% of which are singletons. Clones ranked in the top ten supply more than 0.6% of the sample. Material for sequencing was PBMCs. The receptors were gathered from a woman under 30 in good health and CMV-seronegative.

This rearrangement joins TRBV11-3 to TRBJ2-2; a possible D gene is TRBD2 (5 bases). The CDR3 spans 16 residues. CDR1 is SGHNT and CDR2 is YENEEA in the germline V gene. Trimming shortened V by 2 bases and J by 5 bases, and 15 bases separated the two germline ends. The CDR3 loop reads CASSLRLRGQTGELFF. The CDR3, as DNA: TGTGCCAGCAGCTTAAGGTTGCGAGGGCAGACCGGGGAGCTGTTTTTT.

The gene calls are TRBV15 and TRBJ1-2, with D perhaps matching TRBD1 (6 bases). V lost 2 bases and J lost 8, with 18 bases in between. The CDR3 has 15 amino acids. Germline CDR1 LNHNV, CDR2 YYDKDF (reference sequence). CDR3 residues: CATSRRGQRDGGYTF. In nucleotides, the CDR3 is TGTGCCACCAGCAGACGCGGACAGCGTGATGGGGGCTACACCTTC.

J is TRBJ2-1 and V is TRBV5-1; no clear D gene. The V gene's germline CDR1 is SGHRS and CDR2 YFSETQ. Between the trimmed V and J ends, which lost 0 bases and 3 bases, there was a span of 10 bases. CDR3 length: 15 residues. CDR3 residues: CASSLVGFRYNEQFF. CDR3 sequence (DNA): TGCGCCAGCAGCTTGGTCGGGTTCCGCTACAATGAGCAGTTCTTC.

The chain combines TRBV14 with TRBJ2-7; TRBD2 aligns across 11 bases. V dropped 2 bases and J dropped 6; count of bases not matched to a gene: 6. Germline V lookup: CDR1 SGHDN, CDR2 FVKESK. This CDR3 is 15 amino acids long. The DNA for the CDR3 is TGTGCCAGCAGCCAAAGACTAGCGGGGACTGGCGAGCAGTACTTC. Protein sequence: CASSQRLAGTGEQYF.

The chain has TRBV7-2 and TRBJ2-5; 7 bases agree with TRBD2. The ends lost 3 bases at V and 9 bases at J; junction bases unmatched: 13. Per the germline V gene, CDR1 is SGHTA and CDR2 is FQGNSA. The CDR3 covers 15 residues. CDR3 residues: CASSFVVLQGGAQYF. For the CDR3, the DNA is TGTGCCAGCAGCTTCGTAGTATTGCAGGGAGGGGCCCAGTACTTC.

This clone was seen once. The V call is TRBV6-5, the J call TRBJ2-3; TRBD2 might be the D (6 bases). V shed 4 bases and J shed 3 bases, with 14 bases lying between them. Germline loops: CDR1 MNHEY, CDR2 SVGAGI. The CDR3 extends over 15 amino acids. CDR3 nucleotides: TGTGCCAGCAGTTCCTTAGGTGGGAGGACAGATACGCAGTATTTT. Protein: CASSSLGGRTDTQYF.

This chain joins TRBV18 and TRBJ2-7; 10 nucleotides align to TRBD1. The CDR3 sequence is 15 residues long. V gave up 3 bases and J gave up 3 bases; unmatched junction bases: 5. From germline, CDR1 is KGHSH and CDR2 LQKENI. CDR3 coding DNA: TGTGCCAGCTCACCTCCGGGACAGGGGTTCTACGAGCAGTACTTC. It is translated as CASSPPGQGFYEQYF.

The genes are TRBV5-6 and TRBJ2-7; 7 nucleotides match TRBD1. J was trimmed by 2 bases and V by 4 bases; bases with no gene match: 3. The CDR3 contains 13 residues. The germline CDR1 and CDR2 sequences are SGHDT and YYEEEE. DNA of the CDR3: TGTGCCAGCAGCCGTGGGACAGCCTACGAGCAGTACTTC. As protein: CASSRGTAYEQYF.

This clone was found once. The chain has TRBV7-2 and TRBJ1-5; D may be TRBD1 (6 bases). The CDR3 is made up of 14 amino acids. Trimming cost V 3 bases and J 7 bases, with 13 bases left between them. Germline V gene sequence: CDR1 SGHTA, CDR2 FQGNSA. CDR3 residues: CASSFTRGRQPQHF. For the CDR3, the DNA is TGTGCCAGCAGCTTTACCAGGGGACGGCAGCCCCAGCATTTT.

The chain links TRBV10-3 to TRBJ1-6; 8 bases align to TRBD1. With 3 bases clipped from V and 7 bases from J, the junction kept 11 bases outside the gene matches. Germline V gene data show CDR1 as ENHRY and CDR2 as SYGVKD. The CDR3 is 17 amino acids. The CDR3 nucleotides read TGTGCCATCAGTGATCGGGCAGGGGGCGTTGAAAATTCACCCCTCCACTTT. This encodes CAISDRAGGVENSPLHF.

CDR3 nucleotides: TGTGCCAGCAGCGCGACTAGGATGATGGACGAGCAGTACTTC. Amino acids: CASSATRMMDEQYF. The chain links TRBV7-6 to TRBJ2-7, with D possibly matching TRBD2 (6 bases). V was pared by 5 bases and J by 5 bases, with 16 bases between. This CDR3 comprises 14 residues. Germline lookup yields CDR1 SGHVS and CDR2 FNYEAQ.

The chain combines TRBV29-1 with TRBJ2-3; 10 nucleotides match TRBD2. CDR1 and CDR2 (germline): SQVTM, ANQGSEA. J was trimmed by 1 base and V by 4 bases; bases with no gene match: 2. CDR3 length: 14 amino acids. The CDR3 nucleotides are TGCAGCGTTGGAGGGACTAGCGGCACAGATACGCAGTATTTT. Translation gives CSVGGTSGTDTQYF.

This clone was seen just once. The chain joins TRBV7-2 to TRBJ2-2; 15 nucleotides line up with TRBD2. Germline values: CDR1 SGHTA, CDR2 FQGNSA. The CDR3 is made up of 18 amino acids. V shed 5 bases and J 5 bases; nucleotides not matched to a gene: 9. CDR3 sequence: CASSEPGLAGGRTGELFF. DNA for the CDR3: TGTGCCAGCAGCGAACCGGGACTAGCGGGGGGTAGAACCGGGGAGCTGTTTTTT. The full variable domain, with the rest looked up from reference TRBV7-2 and TRBJ2-2, is GAGVSQSPSNKVTEKGKDVELRCDPISGHTALYWYRQSLGQGLEFLIYFQGNSAPDKSGLPSDRFSAERTGGSVSTLTIQRTQQEDSAVYLCASSEPGLAGGRTGELFFGEGSRLTVL.

J is TRBJ1-5 and V is TRBV27; possible D gene TRBD1, 6 bases. The CDR3 is 15 amino acids. V shed 0 bases and J shed 3 bases, with 9 bases lying between them. Looked up from germline, CDR1 is MNHEY and CDR2 is SMNVEV (reference sequence). The CDR3 sequence is CASSLSAGDNQPQHF. CDR3 coding DNA: TGTGCCAGCAGTTTATCAGCAGGGGACAATCAGCCCCAGCATTTT.

The rearrangement links TRBV6-1 to TRBJ2-2; D unresolved. This CDR3 contains 13 residues. Germline CDR1 MNHNS, CDR2 SASEGT. V lost 4 bases and J 5 bases, leaving 8 bases between the germline ends. The CDR3 region is CASSATWTGELFF. The CDR3 DNA follows: TGTGCCAGCAGTGCCACTTGGACCGGGGAGCTGTTTTTT.

The V call is TRBV5-1, the J call TRBJ1-2; maybe TRBD1 (5 bases). Germline V gives CDR1 SGHRS, CDR2 YFSETQ. The CDR3 is 13 amino acids. V was pared by 4 bases and J by 2 bases, with 9 bases between. DNA for the CDR3: TGCGCCAGCAGCGGGGGGGGAAACTATGGCTACACCTTC. Translated: CASSGGGNYGYTF.